This T cell receptor beta chain was obtained from a study of human T cells and chemical hapten exposure. Study context: Small pooled library volume differences chiefly drove per-sample TCR yield variation. Study observations and caveats: TCRs above 1 in 1000 frequency stayed constant with DPC sensitization.

Germline loops: CDR1 SGHDN, CDR2 FVKESK. This CDR3 comprises 14 residues. V was trimmed by 0 bases and J by 8 bases, leaving 13 bases between them. Attachment of unique molecular identifiers to individual cDNA molecules was performed in the library. In the source study's methods: Sample-level TCR yields exhibited a median of around 100,000, with a range of roughly 23,224 to 750,000. TCRdb re-called the RACE reads through MiXCR, storing one row per CDR3 protein. TCRdb's processing, not the authors', yielded these V and J calls. The sample contains about 45,000 distinct CDR3 sequences, about 4.5% of which appear only once. The time point is: healthy volunteer bleed at 2 weeks. Unfractionated whole blood was the source from which total RNA was extracted. This clonotype was counted many times. The antigen remains unidentified.

The receptor was isolated from a female donor in good health. Some clones in this sample may be carry-over from other donors' samples. The V gene is TRBV14, the J gene TRBJ1-2, with D hard to call. Sample: whole blood. The CDR3 is CASSQDLGPGGYTF. The CDR3 DNA reads as TGTGCCAGCAGCCAAGATCTGGGCCCCGGGGGCTACACCTTC. Filled out from reference TRBV14 and TRBJ1-2, the complete variable domain reads EAGVTQFPSHSVIEKGQTVTLRCDPISGHDNLYWYRRVMGKEIKFLLHFVKESKQDESGMPNNRFLAERTGGTYSTLKVQPAELEDSGVYFCASSQDLGPGGYTFGSGTRLTVV.